This TCR beta chain was found in a study of T cells in Graves' hyperthyroidism and ophthalmopathy. The diagnoses drew upon clinical symptoms, serum thyroxine and TRAb, thyroid ultrasound and orbital computed tomography. V lost 2 bases, J lost 1 base, and 8 bases lay in between. CDR1 and CDR2 (germline): GTSNPN, SVGIG (reference sequence). CDR3 size: 13 residues. This clonotype has ten or more counts. Researchers amplified the TCR beta CDR3 regions from RNA transcripts. HTBI primers drove first-round RT-PCR of the TCR CDR3. MiXCR was run by TCRdb on the multiplex PCR reads, yielding one entry per CDR3 protein. Counted here are about 420,000 distinct CDR3 sequences, about an eighth occurring once; the ten biggest clones make up more than 4.5%.

This chain joins TRBV30 and TRBJ1-1; D call uncertain. This receptor was obtained from a woman aged 18-29 years with Graves' hyperthyroidism. The sequencing sample was made of blood. CDR3 sequence: CAWSPHSNTEAFF. The CDR3 DNA reads TGTGCCTGGAGTCCCCACTCGAACACTGAAGCTTTCTTT.